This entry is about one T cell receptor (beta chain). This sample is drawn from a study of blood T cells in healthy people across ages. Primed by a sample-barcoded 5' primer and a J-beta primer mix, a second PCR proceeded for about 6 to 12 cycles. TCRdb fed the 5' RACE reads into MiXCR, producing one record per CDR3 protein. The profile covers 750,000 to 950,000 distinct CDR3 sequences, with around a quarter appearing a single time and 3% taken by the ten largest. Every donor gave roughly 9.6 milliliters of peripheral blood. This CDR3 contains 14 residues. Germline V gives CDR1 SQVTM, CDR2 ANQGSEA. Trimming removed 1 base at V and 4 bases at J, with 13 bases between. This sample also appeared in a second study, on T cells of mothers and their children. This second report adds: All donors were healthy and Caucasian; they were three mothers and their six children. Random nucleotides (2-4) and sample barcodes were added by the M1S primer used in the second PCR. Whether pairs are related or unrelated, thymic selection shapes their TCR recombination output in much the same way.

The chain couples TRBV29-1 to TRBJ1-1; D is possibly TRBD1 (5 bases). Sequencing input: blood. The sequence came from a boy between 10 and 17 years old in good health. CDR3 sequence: CSVEVHGGITEAFF. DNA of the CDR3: TGCAGCGTTGAAGTTCACGGGGGGATCACTGAAGCTTTCTTT. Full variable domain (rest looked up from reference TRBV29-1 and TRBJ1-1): SAVISQKPSRDICQRGTSLTIQCQVDSQVTMMFWYRQQPGQSLTLIATANQGSEATYESGFVIDKFPISRPNLTFSTLTVSNMSPEDSSIYLCSVEVHGGITEAFFGQGTRLTVV.